This TCR beta chain was identified in a study of cytomegalovirus exposure and HLA in healthy donors (dated by TCRdb to about 2017). For the wider study: An earlier analysis of 587 of the donors reported approximately 300 Gb of sequence data and around 120 million unique TCR beta sequences from roughly 180 million T cells. An early release that covered some 630 HLA-typed donors contained approximately 300 gigabases of sequencing data and 80 million or so unique TCR sequences. Of the 300 to 500 genotyped donors, less than 85% were placed in the genetic ancestry cluster associated with self-reported Caucasian donors. The study aimed to test whether signatures of past pathogen exposure could be identified by cataloging public T cell receptors. The T cell repertoires of under 750 subjects were profiled by immunosequencing and related to cytomegalovirus serostatus. A separate validation cohort of roughly 120 different subjects was used in addition to the roughly 720-subject first cohort. High-throughput TCR immunosequencing, statistical association of individual TCRs with disease status, and machine learning were combined to predict cytomegalovirus infection status. A later analysis re-analyzed previously published TCR beta repertoires from 600 to 850 donors and added high-resolution HLA genotyping to study TCR occurrence patterns. The later analysis used no new phenotypic data to find candidate immune exposures, relying instead on TCR beta sequences and their occurrence across donors. In an earlier analysis of around 540 of the donors, high-throughput TCR beta sequencing was used to judge whether each TCR beta V gene segment behaved as functional or pseudogenic. Donor age, sex, ethnicity and CMV serostatus were compiled alongside the repertoire data. Genome-wide SNP genotypes for about 55% of the roughly 670 donors were used in a later genetic analysis, which treated that subset as a discovery cohort. All discovery cohort repertoires had been generated on a single sequencing platform. Both class I and class II loci were covered by HLA typing, at four-digit resolution. The number of donors typed differed by locus, with 629-630 for A, B, C, DRB1 and DQB1, roughly 520 for DQA1, under 610 for DPA1, and 472 for DPB1. Four to six DR-DQ haplotypes were handled as single units for association and clustering because linkage in the cohort was strong. Among several hundred genotyped donors of the cohort, an average of about 240,000 unique TCR beta nucleotide sequences was sequenced per donor, of which 15% to 20% were non-productive. General conclusions and limits of the study: In the study, some 160 TCR beta chains were listed as associated with cytomegalovirus. A cluster of highly shared sequence variants was judged likely to represent a technical artifact of the sequencing pipeline. A further reported finding was that TCR beta sequences accurately predicted the HLA-A and HLA-B alleles for most subjects in the first cohort. According to a later analysis, most CMV-associated TCR beta chains appeared to be HLA-restricted, and the HLA associations seemed to be driven largely by CMV exposure. The classifier was reported to diagnose cytomegalovirus status with high specificity and sensitivity in both the original cohort and the validation cohort. Presence/absence analyses assumed roughly uniform sequencing depth across donors, an assumption that may not hold. Strong co-occurrence of HLA alleles, especially DR and DQ, made assigning TCR associations to individual alleles difficult. Because counts were too low, seventeen rarely observed V segments, including chromosome 9 orphons, were excluded from the earlier analysis of 587 of the donors. The only immune exposure information available for the cohort was CMV serostatus. Broadly in line with IMGT annotations, most TCR beta V segments showed up in productive rearrangements about 87% or about 30% of the time in an earlier analysis of approximately 640 of the donors. The 87-base-pair reads could not distinguish some IMGT-functional V segments, including TRBV6-2 and TRBV6-3, so those segments were excluded. Because some donors lacked HLA typing at each locus, the association tests relied only on the typed subset. A few of the identified cytomegalovirus-associated TCR beta chains were confirmed in vitro to be specific for cytomegalovirus antigens. Specific HLA alleles were associated with more than 15,000 TCR beta sequences at a false discovery rate of 0.05 in a later analysis. The cohort was sequenced for TCR beta chains only, and without alpha or paired-chain data the features that could be detected were limited. Linkage disequilibrium might explain the correlated functional status among segregating V segments, but an unknown experimental factor could not be excluded. V-gene and J-gene trimming of TCR beta chains was associated with a missense DCLRE1C variant in a later genetic analysis, and the association was replicated in an independent cohort. According to the authors, the approach could potentially be generalized to other disease states and immunological phenotypes. In a later analysis, HLA-associated TCR beta chains showed more clonal expansion and lower generation probabilities than non-associated chains that were equally common. In a later genetic analysis, fewer N-insertions in productive TCRs were reported among donors in an Asian-associated ancestry cluster than the roughly 700-donor mean. Most TCR sequences were seen in very few donors, while some public TCRs were found in many individuals. In a later analysis, several top co-occurrence clusters were reported to appear linked to parvovirus B19, influenza, CMV and Epstein-Barr virus. In a later analysis, TCR association rates were found to vary across HLA loci, with the most associated TCRs seen for DRB1 alleles and the fewest for HLA-C alleles.

In total, about 650 healthy bone marrow donors made up the cohort. Cohort members were all nominally healthy when sampled, although unrecorded immune exposures were likely present. The donor was CMV seronegative and was included in the group of 352 seronegative cohort members. Every donor gave a peripheral blood sample, and the peripheral blood mononuclear cells from that sample were used for TCR beta sequencing. The Qiagen DNeasy Blood Extraction Kit was used to extract genomic DNA from the blood cell samples. The library was produced with the immunoSEQ multiplex PCR assay. A mixture of 60 forward primers for TCR Vbeta segments and 13 reverse primers for TCR Jbeta segments was used in the multiplex PCR. The CDR3 region of rearranged TCR beta genes was amplified from genomic DNA with a multiplex PCR assay. On the Illumina HiSeq System, the amplified TCR beta libraries were sequenced as 87-base-pair reads. On the authors' methods: Across the 500 to 750 repertoires, a later analysis counted around 80 million unique TCR beta chains, some 11 million of which were shared by at least two donors. Raw reads were error-corrected and collapsed into unique sequences with a nearest-neighbor algorithm that merged closely related sequences to remove PCR and sequencing errors. V, D and J gene segments were assigned by aligning CDR3 sequences to IMGT reference sequences. Each retained sequence needed at least a six-nucleotide match to both a V gene segment and a J gene segment. A rearrangement was called productive if the CDR3 had no stop codons and remained in frame with V and J, and every other rearrangement was called non-productive. CDR3 was defined according to IMGT convention as the region running from the second conserved V-encoded cysteine to the conserved J-encoded phenylalanine. In an earlier analysis of around 570 of the donors, sequences lacking an unambiguous match to a single V gene segment were excluded. In an earlier analysis of several hundred of the donors, V segments were called functional above 56.7% productive rearrangements and were called segregating when the between-donor standard deviation exceeded 5%. To diagnose cytomegalovirus status from the catalog of TCR beta chain sequences, a statistical classification framework was built. In a later analysis, TCR nucleotide sequences were compared against IMGT/GENE-DB human TR gene sequences so that V and J genes could be assigned. Using the TCRdist pipeline, a later analysis assigned CDR3 sequences along with most-parsimonious VDJ recombination scenarios. A later analysis defined each TCR beta chain by its CDR3 amino acid sequence plus V-gene family, and excluded reads lacking a unique V-gene family. As a way to deal with suspected cross-contamination and a sequencing artifact, a later analysis dropped roughly 600 nucleotide sequences that were highly shared and had low generation probability. In a later analysis, a clonal expansion index was calculated for each public chain from normalized within-repertoire ranks of inferred template counts. A later analysis computed generation probabilities with a VDJ recombination model fitted to out-of-frame rearrangements, and checked the results against IGoR. In a later analysis, hypergeometric tests were used to score TCR-TCR, TCR-HLA and TCR-CMV co-occurrence, with a repertoire-size bias correction applied to TCR pairs. In a later analysis, false discovery rates were estimated by permuting HLA or CMV assignments 20 times. A later analysis grouped co-occurring TCRs with DBSCAN, adding TCRdist sequence similarity when clustering within HLA-allele-positive subsets. Repertoires with fewer than 30,000 or more than 120,000 public chains, plus five repertoires with anomalous nucleotide sharing, were excluded from co-occurrence clustering. In TCRdb, the immuneACCESS table is reduced to in-frame sequences with V and J assigned. These tables do not hold every clone; where another copy was compared, an unresolved V gene accounts for under half, and the others remain unexplained. Clonal size and the V and J genes are those of that table, whereas D and trimming came from the DNA. This sample is represented by 55,000 to 90,000 clones; around 80% of them were singletons. The ten largest clonotypes hold 6.3% of the sample.

From a lookup of the germline V gene, CDR1 and CDR2 are SGHTA and FQGNSA. Deletion took 5 bases off V and 2 bases off J, with a span of 13 bases between the germline ends. The CDR3 has 14 amino acids, counting the end cysteine and phenylalanine. Here the CDR3 DNA is all that survives: 42 bases in frame from base 1. Comments on this clone: Its antigen is unknown. Per-base qualities were not stored, and no clone one base away is much larger.

The chain couples TRBV7-2 to TRBJ2-7; TRBD2 is perhaps the D gene, given 5 matching bases. Material: PBMCs. This clonotype was sampled from a man in his fifties in good health and CMV-seronegative. The DNA sequence is TGTGCCAGCAGCCCGACCTACGGGGCCTACGAGCAGTACTTC. Its amino acids are CASSPTYGAYEQYF.